These T cell receptor beta chains were read from a single sample in a study of TIL therapy for anti-PD-1-resistant metastatic lung cancer. The repertoire was sequenced with immunoSEQ multiplex PCR; TCRdb's copy has only in-frame clones and lacks some. The profile covers about 26,000 clones, with over 60% appearing a single time and 6.5% to 8% taken by the ten largest. This specimen was tumor tissue, taken at baseline. The source is a person between 30 and 80 years old with non-small cell lung cancer. CDR3s include the opening cysteine and the closing phenylalanine or tryptophan. Fields, in order: V gene, clone size, J gene, D gene, CDR3 protein, CDR3 DNA. A D gene is named only where the DNA matches it firmly. Size values are once, few and many counts, or a class for expanded clones, and some rows have none.

V gene: TRBV7-2; clone size: .; J gene: TRBJ2-3; D gene: .; CDR3 protein: CASSLGGRPTDTQYF; CDR3 DNA: TGTGCCAGCAGCTTAGGGGGCCGACCCACAGATACGCAGTATTTT
V gene: TRBV5-5; clone size: .; J gene: TRBJ2-7; D gene: .; CDR3 protein: CASSTFWSATYEQYF; CDR3 DNA: TGTGCCAGCAGCACCTTTTGGTCCGCGACCTACGAGCAGTACTTC
V gene: TRBV6-1; clone size: .; J gene: TRBJ1-3; D gene: TRBD1; CDR3 protein: CASSEPPAGGDTIYF; CDR3 DNA: TGTGCCAGCAGTGAACCCCCCGCAGGGGGGGACACCATATATTTT
V gene: TRBV10-1; clone size: .; J gene: TRBJ1-5; D gene: .; CDR3 protein: CASRTDSNQPQHF; CDR3 DNA: TGCGCCAGCAGGACGGACAGTAATCAGCCCCAGCATTTT
V gene: TRBV19; clone size: .; J gene: TRBJ1-5; D gene: .; CDR3 protein: CASSPLEGNQPQHF; CDR3 DNA: TGTGCCAGTTCCCCATTGGAGGGAAATCAGCCCCAGCATTTT
V gene: TRBV5-6; clone size: .; J gene: TRBJ2-2; D gene: .; CDR3 protein: CASSSPSPSLSSSGELFF; CDR3 DNA: TGTGCCAGCAGCTCGCCCTCCCCCAGTTTATCGTCGTCCGGGGAGCTGTTTTTT
V gene: TRBV19; clone size: .; J gene: TRBJ2-1; D gene: TRBD2; CDR3 protein: CASNLAGFQGGEQFF; CDR3 DNA: TGTGCCAGTAATCTAGCGGGGTTCCAGGGTGGCGAGCAGTTCTTC
V gene: TRBV5-1; clone size: .; J gene: TRBJ2-3; D gene: TRBD2; CDR3 protein: CASSGAGTRGTDTQYF; CDR3 DNA: TGCGCCAGCAGCGGTGCCGGGACTAGAGGCACAGATACGCAGTATTTT
V gene: TRBV9; clone size: few; J gene: TRBJ2-1; D gene: .; CDR3 protein: CASSPLGLSGNEQFF; CDR3 DNA: TGTGCCAGCAGCCCTCTTGGACTATCGGGCAATGAGCAGTTCTTC
V gene: TRBV6-5; clone size: .; J gene: TRBJ2-7; D gene: .; CDR3 protein: CASTAVYEQYF; CDR3 DNA: TGTGCCAGCACGGCAGTCTACGAGCAGTACTTC
V gene: TRBV29-1; clone size: .; J gene: TRBJ2-3; D gene: .; CDR3 protein: CSVEDSLAVGDTQYF; CDR3 DNA: TGCAGCGTTGAAGATTCGCTCGCCGTAGGAGATACGCAGTATTTT
V gene: TRBV7-9; clone size: .; J gene: TRBJ1-1; D gene: .; CDR3 protein: CASSSDEAFF; CDR3 DNA: TGTGCCAGCAGCTCCGACGAAGCTTTCTTT
V gene: TRBV5-1; clone size: few; J gene: TRBJ2-4; D gene: .; CDR3 protein: CASSLEAGFVAKNIQYF; CDR3 DNA: TGCGCCAGCAGCTTGGAGGCAGGGTTCGTGGCCAAAAACATTCAGTACTTC
V gene: TRBV6-6; clone size: few; J gene: TRBJ1-6; D gene: TRBD1; CDR3 protein: CASSWKDRVGSPLHF; CDR3 DNA: TGTGCCAGCAGTTGGAAAGACAGGGTCGGGTCACCCCTCCACTTT
V gene: TRBV6-6; clone size: .; J gene: TRBJ1-4; D gene: .; CDR3 protein: CASRSDSGFSEKLFF; CDR3 DNA: TGTGCCAGCAGGTCCGACAGTGGATTTAGTGAAAAACTGTTTTTT
V gene: TRBV28; clone size: .; J gene: TRBJ2-2; D gene: .; CDR3 protein: CASSSLNTGELFF; CDR3 DNA: TGTGCCAGCAGTTCTCTTAACACCGGGGAGCTGTTTTTT
V gene: TRBV6-6; clone size: few; J gene: TRBJ2-2; D gene: .; CDR3 protein: CASSYSRPGELFF; CDR3 DNA: TGTGCCAGCAGTTACTCCCGTCCCGGGGAGCTGTTTTTT
V gene: TRBV27; clone size: few; J gene: TRBJ1-2; D gene: .; CDR3 protein: CASSLKGGNYGYTF; CDR3 DNA: TGTGCCAGCAGTTTAAAGGGCGGCAACTATGGCTACACCTTC
V gene: TRBV7-6; clone size: .; J gene: TRBJ2-3; D gene: TRBD2; CDR3 protein: CASSHRLAGGHGDTQYF; CDR3 DNA: TGTGCCAGCAGTCATAGACTAGCGGGGGGGCATGGAGATACGCAGTATTTT
V gene: TRBV7-2; clone size: .; J gene: TRBJ2-3; D gene: .; CDR3 protein: CASSLGGGRQYF; CDR3 DNA: TGTGCCAGCAGCTTAGGAGGGGGGAGGCAGTATTTT
V gene: TRBV19; clone size: .; J gene: TRBJ1-2; D gene: .; CDR3 protein: CASSTTGHSYGYTF; CDR3 DNA: TGTGCCAGTAGTACTACCGGGCATTCCTATGGCTACACCTTC
V gene: TRBV30; clone size: .; J gene: TRBJ2-3; D gene: .; CDR3 protein: CAWSVDYPRTDTQYF; CDR3 DNA: TGTGCCTGGAGTGTCGACTACCCCCGCACAGATACGCAGTATTTT
V gene: TRBV7-3; clone size: .; J gene: TRBJ2-5; D gene: .; CDR3 protein: CASSLEGPKETQYF; CDR3 DNA: TGTGCCAGCAGCTTAGAGGGCCCGAAGGAGACCCAGTACTTC
V gene: TRBV27; clone size: .; J gene: TRBJ1-2; D gene: TRBD1; CDR3 protein: CASSLEGTGNYGYTF; CDR3 DNA: TGTGCCAGCAGTTTAGAAGGGACAGGGAACTATGGCTACACCTTC
V gene: TRBV6-5; clone size: .; J gene: TRBJ2-5; D gene: TRBD2; CDR3 protein: CASSYLGLGETQYF; CDR3 DNA: TGTGCCAGCAGTTACCTGGGACTAGGCGAGACCCAGTACTTC
V gene: TRBV10-1; clone size: .; J gene: TRBJ2-5; D gene: .; CDR3 protein: CASSEAGTETQYF; CDR3 DNA: TGCGCCAGCAGTGAAGCAGGGACAGAGACCCAGTACTTC
V gene: TRBV10-3; clone size: .; J gene: TRBJ2-2; D gene: .; CDR3 protein: CAIRRLTNTGELFF; CDR3 DNA: TGTGCCATCAGGCGGCTTACCAACACCGGGGAGCTGTTTTTT
V gene: TRBV27; clone size: .; J gene: TRBJ2-7; D gene: .; CDR3 protein: CASSLSFISWRAWGYEQYF; CDR3 DNA: TGTGCCAGCAGTTTATCCTTCATATCCTGGAGGGCTTGGGGCTACGAGCAGTACTTC
V gene: TRBV27; clone size: .; J gene: TRBJ1-2; D gene: .; CDR3 protein: CASSVGRFYGYTF; CDR3 DNA: TGTGCCAGCAGCGTAGGACGTTTCTATGGCTACACCTTC
V gene: TRBV28; clone size: .; J gene: TRBJ1-1; D gene: .; CDR3 protein: CASRSDIKGISTEAFF; CDR3 DNA: TGTGCCAGCAGGTCGGACATAAAGGGCATAAGCACTGAAGCTTTCTTT
V gene: TRBV5-6; clone size: .; J gene: TRBJ2-7; D gene: .; CDR3 protein: CASSPWTAYEQYF; CDR3 DNA: TGTGCCAGCAGCCCATGGACAGCCTACGAGCAGTACTTC
V gene: TRBV5-8; clone size: .; J gene: TRBJ2-5; D gene: .; CDR3 protein: CASSFRATQYF; CDR3 DNA: TGTGCCAGCAGCTTCAGGGCGACCCAGTACTTC
V gene: TRBV5-8; clone size: .; J gene: TRBJ1-5; D gene: .; CDR3 protein: CASSDQTGSNQPQHF; CDR3 DNA: TGTGCCAGCAGCGACCAGACTGGTAGCAATCAGCCCCAGCATTTT
V gene: TRBV27; clone size: .; J gene: TRBJ1-1; D gene: .; CDR3 protein: CASVTSTEAFF; CDR3 DNA: TGTGCCAGCGTCACAAGCACTGAAGCTTTCTTT
V gene: TRBV10-1; clone size: .; J gene: TRBJ1-2; D gene: .; CDR3 protein: CASSLKTPIKGYTF; CDR3 DNA: TGCGCCAGCAGTTTGAAGACCCCTATTAAAGGCTACACCTTC
V gene: TRBV6-5; clone size: .; J gene: TRBJ1-4; D gene: TRBD1; CDR3 protein: CASRFDRGSEKLFF; CDR3 DNA: TGTGCCAGCAGATTCGACAGGGGAAGTGAAAAACTGTTTTTT
V gene: TRBV21-1; clone size: .; J gene: TRBJ2-5; D gene: .; CDR3 protein: CASSKRAGETQETQYF; CDR3 DNA: TGTGCCAGCAGCAAACGGGCCGGAGAGACCCAAGAGACCCAGTACTTC
V gene: TRBV11-3; clone size: .; J gene: TRBJ1-5; D gene: .; CDR3 protein: CASSLPGSNQPQHF; CDR3 DNA: TGTGCCAGCAGCCTTCCTGGGAGCAATCAGCCCCAGCATTTT
V gene: TRBV18; clone size: .; J gene: TRBJ2-3; D gene: .; CDR3 protein: CASSPPVGLDTQYF; CDR3 DNA: TGTGCCAGCTCACCACCGGTGGGGTTGGATACGCAGTATTTT
V gene: TRBV6-5; clone size: .; J gene: TRBJ1-1; D gene: .; CDR3 protein: CAGIRWREAFF; CDR3 DNA: TGTGCCGGCATCCGATGGCGGGAAGCTTTCTTT
V gene: TRBV7-6; clone size: .; J gene: TRBJ2-6; D gene: .; CDR3 protein: CASSLGAGGWGQPNPLTF; CDR3 DNA: TGTGCCAGCAGCTTAGGGGCAGGCGGCTGGGGCCAACCCAATCCCCTGACTTTC
V gene: TRBV7-2; clone size: few; J gene: TRBJ1-2; D gene: .; CDR3 protein: CASSLPNWTVYGYTF; CDR3 DNA: TGTGCCAGCAGCTTACCGAATTGGACGGTCTATGGCTACACCTTC
V gene: TRBV2; clone size: .; J gene: TRBJ2-3; D gene: .; CDR3 protein: CASRGIFPDTQYF; CDR3 DNA: TGTGCCAGCCGAGGAATTTTTCCAGATACGCAGTATTTT
V gene: TRBV9; clone size: .; J gene: TRBJ1-1; D gene: .; CDR3 protein: CASSPAGRAAEAFF; CDR3 DNA: TGTGCCAGCAGCCCCGCGGGCAGGGCCGCTGAAGCTTTCTTT
V gene: TRBV10-3; clone size: .; J gene: TRBJ2-2; D gene: TRBD2; CDR3 protein: CAIGTSGGLRTGELFF; CDR3 DNA: TGTGCCATCGGGACTAGCGGGGGGCTTCGCACCGGGGAGCTGTTTTTT
V gene: TRBV7-9; clone size: few; J gene: TRBJ1-4; D gene: .; CDR3 protein: CASSPREKLFF; CDR3 DNA: TGTGCCAGCAGCCCCCGTGAAAAACTGTTTTTT
V gene: TRBV29-1; clone size: .; J gene: TRBJ1-4; D gene: .; CDR3 protein: CSVEDPREVREKLFF; CDR3 DNA: TGCAGCGTTGAAGACCCCCGCGAGGTGCGCGAAAAACTGTTTTTT
V gene: TRBV9; clone size: .; J gene: TRBJ1-2; D gene: .; CDR3 protein: CASSVDDSVYGYTF; CDR3 DNA: TGTGCCAGCAGCGTAGACGACAGCGTCTATGGCTACACCTTC
V gene: TRBV4-2; clone size: .; J gene: TRBJ2-2; D gene: TRBD2; CDR3 protein: CASSPRGGLTGELFF; CDR3 DNA: TGTGCCAGCAGCCCGCGGGGGGGGCTCACCGGGGAGCTGTTTTTT
V gene: TRBV19; clone size: few; J gene: TRBJ1-1; D gene: .; CDR3 protein: CASSLSRNTEAFF; CDR3 DNA: TGTGCCAGTAGTCTGTCAAGGAACACTGAAGCTTTCTTT
V gene: TRBV4-2; clone size: .; J gene: TRBJ1-4; D gene: .; CDR3 protein: CASSPRGAGEKLFF; CDR3 DNA: TGTGCCAGCAGCCCCCGTGGGGCTGGTGAAAAACTGTTTTTT
V gene: TRBV5-1; clone size: .; J gene: TRBJ2-7; D gene: .; CDR3 protein: CASSLLVGSYEQYF; CDR3 DNA: TGCGCCAGCAGCTTGTTGGTGGGGTCCTACGAGCAGTACTTC
V gene: TRBV6-1; clone size: .; J gene: TRBJ1-6; D gene: .; CDR3 protein: CASSETYQGGFNSPLHF; CDR3 DNA: TGTGCCAGCAGTGAAACCTATCAGGGAGGGTTTAATTCACCCCTCCACTTT
V gene: TRBV27; clone size: .; J gene: TRBJ1-5; D gene: .; CDR3 protein: CASRGTSLGDQPQHF; CDR3 DNA: TGTGCCAGCAGGGGGACCTCCCTGGGCGATCAGCCCCAGCATTTT